The 15 T cell receptor beta chains listed next were all sequenced from one sample in a study of blood T cell repertoires in COVID-19. Here immunoSEQ multiplex PCR was the method, and the copy in TCRdb shows in-frame clones only, minus some. The sample contains approximately 44,000 clones, around 90% of which appear only once. The sample taken for sequencing was peripheral blood. These receptors were obtained from a man aged 60 to 69 with acute or convalescent COVID-19.

The chain joins TRBV11-2 to TRBJ1-1; D perhaps matches TRBD1 (6 bases). Trimming removed 5 bases from V and 4 bases from J, with 11 bases in between. Germline V CDR1 and CDR2: SGHAT, FQNNGV. This CDR3 contains 13 residues. This CDR3 reads CASSPQGITEAFF. The DNA for the CDR3 is TGTGCCAGCAGCCCTCAGGGGATCACTGAAGCTTTCTTT.

The V and J genes are TRBV10-2 and TRBJ2-7; tentative D call: TRBD1 (6 bases). Per germline, CDR1 WSHSY and CDR2 SAAADI. The ends were cut back, 8 bases at V and 3 bases at J, with 11 bases in the middle. The CDR3 is 12 amino acids. In nucleotides, the CDR3 is TGCGCCAGCCGGGACAATAACTACGAGCAGTACTTC. This translates into CASRDNNYEQYF.

The chain recombines TRBV9 with TRBJ1-2, with D possibly being TRBD1 (6 bases). Germline-derived CDR1 and CDR2 are SGDLS and YYNGEE. The CDR3 has 16 residues. Trimming shortened V by 4 bases and J by 0 bases, and 16 bases separated the two germline ends. The CDR3 spells CASSPSSGGSNYGYTF. The CDR3 coding sequence is TGTGCCAGCAGCCCTTCATCTGGGGGCTCTAACTATGGCTACACCTTC. Combining the CDR3 with reference TRBV9 and TRBJ1-2 gives the whole variable domain DSGVTQTPKHLITATGQRVTLRCSPRSGDLSVYWYQQSLDQGLQFLIQYYNGEERAKGNILERFSAQQFPDLHSELNLSSLELGDSALYFCASSPSSGGSNYGYTFGSGTRLTVV.

This chain joins TRBV10-1 and TRBJ2-1, with 10 bases lining up with TRBD2. V was clipped by 5 bases and J by 2 bases; unmatched bases: 3. The CDR3 extends over 15 amino acids. The germline V gene encodes CDR1 WNHNN and CDR2 SYGVQD (reference sequence). The CDR3: CASSQLAGAYNEQFF. In nucleotides, the CDR3 is TGCGCCAGCAGTCAGCTAGCGGGGGCCTACAATGAGCAGTTCTTC.

For the CDR3, the DNA is TGTGCCAGCAAGGGGTACGACGGTGAAAAACTGTTTTTT. Protein sequence: CASKGYDGEKLFF. The J gene is TRBJ1-4, the V gene TRBV6-5; D is possibly TRBD1 (5 bases). CDR3 length equals 13 residues. CDR1 and CDR2 (germline): MNHEY, SVGAGI. Between the trimmed V and J ends, which lost 7 bases and 7 bases, there was a span of 13 bases.

The gene calls are TRBV19 and TRBJ1-1, with 8 bases lining up with TRBD1. The CDR3 consists of 14 residues. The V and J ends lost 8 bases and 3 bases, in that order; junction bases with no gene match: 8. Germline V CDR1 and CDR2: LNHDA, SQIVND (reference sequence). CDR3 sequence: CASSDRGLDTEAFF. CDR3 in DNA: TGTGCCAGTTCAGACAGGGGTTTGGACACTGAAGCTTTCTTT.

The V gene is TRBV5-1, the J gene TRBJ2-3; possibly TRBD1 for D (5 bases). The ends were cut back, 2 bases at V and 5 bases at J, with 15 bases in the middle. Germline CDR1 reads SGHRS; CDR2 reads YFSETQ. The CDR3 covers 15 residues. The CDR3 sequence is CASSLQDPQVDTQYF. The CDR3 nucleotides read TGCGCCAGCAGCTTACAGGACCCACAGGTAGATACGCAGTATTTT.

This clone was picked up a small number of times. V gene TRBV29-1 combines with J gene TRBJ2-7, with D perhaps matching TRBD2 (5 bases). Trimming shortened V by 4 bases and J by 6 bases, and 7 bases separated the two germline ends. This CDR3 has 10 amino acids. Germline V lookup: CDR1 SQVTM, CDR2 ANQGSEA. CDR3 nucleotide sequence: TGCAGCGTTGTGGAGGTCGAGCAGTACTTC. This codes for CSVVEVEQYF.

The V call is TRBV7-7, the J call TRBJ2-2; D is unclear. CDR3 size: 13 residues. From germline, CDR1 is SSHAT and CDR2 FNYEAQ (reference sequence). Deletions cut 5 bases from V and 4 bases from J, with 8 bases between. CDR3 sequence: CASSPDTTGELFF. Here the CDR3 DNA reads TGTGCCAGCAGCCCTGACACCACCGGGGAGCTGTTTTTT.

J is TRBJ1-4 and V is TRBV5-6, with 7 positions matching TRBD1. Germline CDR1 and CDR2: SGHDT and YYEEEE. This CDR3 region has 13 residues. With V trimmed by 5 bases and J by 5 bases, 3 bases remained unmatched. This CDR3 is CASRGQLNEKLFF. CDR3 nucleotide sequence: TGTGCCAGCAGGGGACAGTTGAATGAAAAACTGTTTTTT. Full variable domain (outside the CDR3, taken from reference TRBV5-6 and TRBJ1-4): DAGVTQSPTHLIKTRGQQVTLRCSPKSGHDTVSWYQQALGQGPQFIFQYYEEEERQRGNFPDRFSGHQFPNYSSELNVNALLLGDSALYLCASRGQLNEKLFFGSGTQLSVL.

The J gene is TRBJ1-2, the V gene TRBV21-1. TRBV21-1 is classified as a pseudogene. The CDR3 is 13 residues long. CDR3 in amino acids: CASSKPGDYGYTF. Written as DNA, the CDR3 is TGTGCCAGCAGCAAACCCGGGGACTATGGCTACACCTTC.

J is TRBJ2-1 and V is TRBV6-5; the match to TRBD1 covers 11 bases. The trim removed 6 bases at V and 4 bases at J, leaving 5 bases unmatched. This CDR3 is 15 amino acids long. CDR1 and CDR2 from the germline V gene are MNHEY and SVGAGI. The CDR3 sequence is CASRLDRGQYNEQFF. CDR3 DNA sequence: TGTGCCAGCAGGCTGGACAGGGGGCAATACAATGAGCAGTTCTTC.

The genes are TRBV4-1 and TRBJ1-2; D might be TRBD1 (5 bases). The germline V gene has CDR1 MGHRA and CDR2 YSYEKL. CDR3 length equals 14 residues. Trimming stripped 1 base from V and 4 bases from J, with 10 bases between. The CDR3 loop reads CASSQVTGLYGYTF. The CDR3 DNA follows: TGCGCCAGCAGCCAAGTAACAGGCCTCTATGGCTACACCTTC.

The chain couples TRBV5-4 to TRBJ2-5, with 10 bases identical to TRBD1. CDR3 length: 15 residues. CDR1 and CDR2 (germline): SGHNT, YYREEE (reference sequence). V dropped 1 base and J dropped 5; count of bases not matched to a gene: 5. The CDR3 reads CASSLSGTGEETQYF. The CDR3, as DNA: TGTGCCAGCAGCTTGAGCGGGACAGGGGAGGAGACCCAGTACTTC.

For this clone: This same CDR3 is encoded by further DNA sequences in the sample. The rearrangement uses TRBV5-1 and TRBJ1-4; D uncertain. V lost 0 bases, J lost 4 bases, and 7 bases lay in between. This CDR3 region has 14 residues. Germline V gene lookup returns CDR1 SGHRS and CDR2 YFSETQ. The CDR3 reads CASSLVTGNEKLFF. The CDR3, as DNA: TGCGCCAGCAGCTTGGTGACGGGTAATGAAAAACTGTTTTTT.